The 14 T cell receptor beta chains given below trace back to one sample, sequenced in a study of blood T cells in healthy people across ages. Then a second PCR, running about 6 to 11 cycles, was carried out with a sample-barcoded 5' primer and a J-beta primer mix. TCRdb fed the 5' RACE reads into MiXCR, producing one record per CDR3 protein. The table lists 550,000 to 800,000 distinct CDR3 sequences, roughly 32% of them singletons. Source material: blood. The receptors here all came from a woman of 80 years or more in good health.

This clonotype has at least ten counts. The chain joins TRBV6-2 or TRBV6-3 to TRBJ1-1; D is ambiguous. V was pared by 3 bases and J by 6 bases, with 11 bases between. This CDR3 contains 13 residues. From germline, CDR1 is MNHEY and CDR2 SVGEGT. The chain's CDR3 is CASSYNERSEAFF. The DNA for the CDR3 is TGTGCCAGCAGTTATAACGAGCGGTCTGAAGCTTTCTTT.

This clonotype turned up a few times. CDR3 coding DNA: TGTGCCAGCAGTTTAACAGGGAGAGGGACTGAAGCTTTCTTT. Translated, it gives CASSLTGRGTEAFF. The V and J genes are TRBV25-1 and TRBJ1-1, with D perhaps matching TRBD1 (6 bases). The CDR3 runs to 14 residues. Germline values: CDR1 MGHDK, CDR2 SYGVNS. V dropped 5 bases and J dropped 5 bases, with 15 bases sitting between them.

A remark on this clonotype: This may be a read error, as it is one base from a much larger clone. The chain carries TRBV10-3 and TRBJ1-5, with D uncertain. The CDR3 covers 12 residues. Germline assignment: CDR1 ENHRY and CDR2 SYGVKD. The CDR3 nucleotides read TGTGCCATCAGTGATAGCAATCAGTCCCAGCATTTT. This translates into CAISDSNQSQHF.

Comments on this clonotype: A much larger clone differs by one base, so this may be a read error. The J gene is TRBJ1-2, the V gene TRBV29-1; TRBD1 is a possible D gene (6 bases). Germline CDR1 reads SQVTM; CDR2 reads ANQGSEA. This CDR3 contains 15 residues. The CDR3, as DNA: TGCAGCGTCCACACTTCGACAGGAGCTAACTATGGCTACATCTTC. The encoded protein is CSVHTSTGANYGYIF.

A few counts support this clonotype. The chain uses TRBV7-2 and TRBJ1-6, with TRBD1 identical over 9 bases. After removal of 1 base from V and 6 bases from J, the junction contained 4 bases not matched to a gene. Per the germline V gene, CDR1 is SGHTA and CDR2 is FQGNSA. There are 16 residues in the CDR3. CDR3 loop: CASSLVGQGINSPLHF. CDR3 in DNA: TGTGCCAGCAGCTTAGTGGGACAGGGCATTAATTCACCCCTCCACTTT.

This clonotype occurred many times. The chain carries TRBV29-1 and TRBJ2-1; the match to TRBD1 covers 7 bases. Unmatched junction bases numbered 18, after V lost 6 bases and J lost 10 bases. The CDR3 runs 15 residues. The germline gives CDR1 SQVTM, CDR2 ANQGSEA. CDR3 in DNA: TGCAGCGTAAGACAGGGCCACGGGGAGATACGGGAGCAGTTCTTC. Its translation: CSVRQGHGEIREQFF.

J is TRBJ1-6 and V is TRBV7-8; D may be TRBD1 (5 bases). The CDR3 loop spans 14 amino acids. V was cut by 0 bases and J by 6 bases, with 6 bases left in between. Germline values: CDR1 SGHVS, CDR2 FQNEAQ. The CDR3 region is CASSLAGPNSPLHF. The CDR3 bases are TGTGCCAGCAGCTTAGCGGGGCCTAATTCACCCCTCCACTTT.

This clonotype was seen repeatedly, ten times or more. The chain uses TRBV20-1 and TRBJ2-7; a weak D match, TRBD2 (7 bases). V was shortened by 6 bases and J by 3 bases, with 15 bases between the two germline ends. Per germline, CDR1 DFQATT and CDR2 SNEGSKA (reference sequence). This CDR3 contains 13 residues. The CDR3 region is CSATRGGGYEQYF. The DNA for the CDR3 is TGCAGTGCGACCAGGGGAGGGGGCTACGAGCAGTACTTC.

As for this clonotype: It may be a read error: a sequence one base away is much more abundant. The V and J genes are TRBV7-6 and TRBJ2-1, with a weak D call TRBD1 (5 bases). V lost 5 bases, J lost 6 bases, and 17 bases lay in between. Per germline, CDR1 SGHVS and CDR2 FNYEAQ. The CDR3 sequence is 15 residues long. This CDR3 is CASSLLPIGANEQFF. The CDR3 DNA sequence: TGTGCCAGCAGCCTCCTCCCGATAGGGGCCAATGAGCAGTTCTTC.

In its sample, this clonotype was seen many times. The chain is built from TRBV29-1 and TRBJ1-2, with TRBD1 matching 7 bases. V shed 3 bases and J 8 bases; nucleotides not matched to a gene: 9. The CDR3 sequence is 13 residues long. Germline V lookup: CDR1 SQVTM, CDR2 ANQGSEA. CDR3 sequence: CSVDWQGVRGYTF. In DNA form, the CDR3 reads TGCAGCGTTGATTGGCAGGGGGTACGGGGCTACACCTTC.

This clonotype was detected only a few times. This rearrangement joins TRBV6-2 or TRBV6-3 to TRBJ1-5; 7 bases match TRBD1. Trimming cost V 5 bases and J 5 bases; bases outside gene matches: 6. The length of the CDR3 is 14 residues. Germline V gene sequence: CDR1 MNHEY, CDR2 SVGEGT. CDR3 DNA: TGTGCCAGCAGTCCACGACAGGGATATCAGCCCCAGCATTTT. Translated: CASSPRQGYQPQHF.

To note about this clonotype: A much larger clonotype is one base distant, so this may be a read error. The genes are TRBV20-1 and TRBJ2-3; D perhaps matches TRBD2 (6 bases). This CDR3 has 15 residues. Germline V lookup: CDR1 DFQATT, CDR2 SNEGSKA (reference sequence). CDR3 sequence reads: CSARGGGAGTDTQYF. CDR3 coding DNA: TGCAGTGCCAGAGGAGGCGGGGCGGGCACAGATACGCAGTATTTT.

This clonotype has ten or more counts. This chain connects TRBV7-3 to TRBJ1-1; 8 bases agree with TRBD1. Germline assignment: CDR1 SGHTA and CDR2 FQGTGA. This CDR3 is 14 amino acids long. Trimming removed 5 bases from V and 4 bases from J; junction bases left unmatched: 6. The CDR3 loop reads CASSPRTGSTEAFF. The CDR3 DNA reads as TGTGCCAGCAGCCCGAGGACAGGGAGCACTGAAGCTTTCTTT.

This clonotype was recorded many times. The J gene is TRBJ2-5, the V gene TRBV7-2; 10 bases are shared with TRBD2. The CDR3 has 17 amino acids. Losses at the gene ends were 1 base for V and 5 bases for J; bases not matched to a gene: 10. Per the germline V gene, CDR1 is SGHTA and CDR2 is FQGNSA. The CDR3 sequence: CASSLGNSGGAGETQYF. The CDR3 bases are TGTGCCAGCAGCTTAGGGAACAGCGGGGGGGCAGGGGAGACCCAGTACTTC.